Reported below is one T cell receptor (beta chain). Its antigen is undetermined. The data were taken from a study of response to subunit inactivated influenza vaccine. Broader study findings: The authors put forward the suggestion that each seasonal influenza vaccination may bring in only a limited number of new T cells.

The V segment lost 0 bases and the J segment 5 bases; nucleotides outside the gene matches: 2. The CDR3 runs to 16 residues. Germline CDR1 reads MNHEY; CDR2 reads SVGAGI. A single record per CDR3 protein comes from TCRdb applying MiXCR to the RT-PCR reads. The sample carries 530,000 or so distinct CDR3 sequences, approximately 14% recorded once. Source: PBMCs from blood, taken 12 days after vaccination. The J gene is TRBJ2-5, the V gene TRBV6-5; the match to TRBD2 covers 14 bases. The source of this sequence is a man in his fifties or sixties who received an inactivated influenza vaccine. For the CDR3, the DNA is TGTGCCAGCAGTTACTCTGGGACTAGCGGGGGTGAGACCCAGTACTTC. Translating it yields CASSYSGTSGGETQYF.